This TCR beta chain appears in the sequencing data of a study of Tregs in tolerant kidney transplant recipients. Study as a whole: After 6 days with irradiated graft donor PBMCs, CFSE-labeled recipient PBMCs were FACS-sorted. Notes on the study in general: Findings come from small patient numbers and require larger validation. The most relevant donor-specific Treg TCRbeta repertoire apparently came from expansion with activated donor B cells. No direct test of biological reproducibility was done here.

The table came from immunoSEQ multiplex PCR; TCRdb's copy has only in-frame clones and leaves some out. This table holds over 4,000 clones, about 39% found once. By share of the sample, this clone is medium-sized. Its antigen is still unknown. Germline lookup yields CDR1 SGHAT and CDR2 FQNNGV. Trimming left V 5 bases short and J 3 bases short, with 14 bases between. The CDR3 runs to 14 residues. Sequences were obtained from CD8+ T cells from blood cultured with allogeneic cells. This receptor was taken from a human donor in good health. This chain joins TRBV11-2 and TRBJ2-7; no firm D call. The CDR3 here is CASSPFKGVYEQYF. The CDR3 nucleotides read TGTGCCAGCAGCCCTTTCAAGGGTGTCTACGAGCAGTACTTC.